These T cell receptor beta chains were read from a single sample in a study of blood T cell dynamics during melanoma immunotherapy. The method was immunoSEQ multiplex PCR; TCRdb's version includes in-frame clones alone and lacks a portion of them. The sample shows fewer than 7,500 clones, roughly 84% of them seen only once. This specimen was blood, taken from a patient treated with checkpoint blockade. These receptors all come from a human donor with melanoma. Both conserved end residues are part of each CDR3. Fields, in order: J gene, V gene, D gene, clone size, CDR3 DNA, CDR3 protein. The D gene is left open where the match is weak. Clone size is given for some rows only: seen once, a few or many times, or a class if the clone is expanded.

j_gene: TRBJ2-7; v_gene: TRBV7-6; d_gene: .; abundance: .; CDR3nt: TGTGCCAGCAGCTTAGCGGAGGGGGGGCCGGGCGAGCAGTACTTC; CDR3aa: CASSLAEGGPGEQYF
j_gene: TRBJ1-2; v_gene: TRBV9; d_gene: TRBD1; abundance: .; CDR3nt: TGTGCCAGCAGCGTCAACACAGGGGGCAACTATGGCTACACCTTC; CDR3aa: CASSVNTGGNYGYTF
j_gene: TRBJ2-7; v_gene: TRBV10-3; d_gene: .; abundance: few; CDR3nt: TGTGCCATCAGTGCCGAATACGAGCAGTACTTC; CDR3aa: CAISAEYEQYF
j_gene: TRBJ1-5; v_gene: TRBV7-2; d_gene: .; abundance: .; CDR3nt: TGTGCCAGCAGCTTAGGTCATAGCAATCAGCCCCAGCATTTT; CDR3aa: CASSLGHSNQPQHF
j_gene: TRBJ1-2; v_gene: TRBV9; d_gene: TRBD1; abundance: .; CDR3nt: TGTGCCAGCAGCGGAGGGGACAGGGTATATGGCTACACCTTC; CDR3aa: CASSGGDRVYGYTF
j_gene: TRBJ1-4; v_gene: TRBV5-4; d_gene: TRBD1; abundance: .; CDR3nt: TGTGCCAGCAGCGGGACAGAACCTAATGAAAAACTGTTTTTT; CDR3aa: CASSGTEPNEKLFF
j_gene: TRBJ2-7; v_gene: TRBV27; d_gene: TRBD2; abundance: .; CDR3nt: TGTGCCAGCAAGGGGAGCGGGGGGAATTCCTACGAGCAGTACTTC; CDR3aa: CASKGSGGNSYEQYF
j_gene: TRBJ1-5; v_gene: TRBV19; d_gene: .; abundance: once; CDR3nt: TGTGCCAGTAGTCCGACAGGTTCGGGTCAGCCCCAGCATTTT; CDR3aa: CASSPTGSGQPQHF
j_gene: TRBJ1-2; v_gene: TRBV29-1; d_gene: .; abundance: .; CDR3nt: TGCAGCGTTGAGGGGGATGGCTACACCTTC; CDR3aa: CSVEGDGYTF
j_gene: TRBJ1-6; v_gene: TRBV19; d_gene: .; abundance: .; CDR3nt: TGTGCCAGTAGTGGCGAGGGGGGAATTCGACCCCTCCACTTT; CDR3aa: CASSGEGGIRPLHF
j_gene: TRBJ2-7; v_gene: TRBV11-2; d_gene: .; abundance: .; CDR3nt: TGTGCCAGCAGCTTAGAGCGGAATATCTACGCGCAGTACTTC; CDR3aa: CASSLERNIYAQYF
j_gene: TRBJ2-7; v_gene: TRBV2; d_gene: .; abundance: .; CDR3nt: TGTGCCAGCAGGAGGCGGGTTAATACCTACGAGCAGTACTTC; CDR3aa: CASRRRVNTYEQYF
j_gene: TRBJ1-4; v_gene: TRBV25-1; d_gene: .; abundance: .; CDR3nt: TGTGCCAGCAGTTCCCCGAGGGGTCGTGGCAATGAAAAACTGTTTTTT; CDR3aa: CASSSPRGRGNEKLFF
j_gene: TRBJ1-4; v_gene: TRBV28; d_gene: .; abundance: .; CDR3nt: TGTGCCAGCAGTCCAAGATTGCCCGAAAAACTGTTTTTT; CDR3aa: CASSPRLPEKLFF
j_gene: TRBJ1-2; v_gene: TRBV5-1; d_gene: .; abundance: .; CDR3nt: TGCGCCAGCAGCTTGGGTGGGATAGGCTATGGCTACACCTTC; CDR3aa: CASSLGGIGYGYTF
j_gene: TRBJ1-5; v_gene: TRBV6-5; d_gene: .; abundance: .; CDR3nt: TGTGCCAGCAGTTACCGATCCCTTGGACGGGGTCAGCCCCAGCATTTT; CDR3aa: CASSYRSLGRGQPQHF
j_gene: TRBJ1-1; v_gene: TRBV28; d_gene: .; abundance: .; CDR3nt: TGTGCCAGCAGTGCCCCTCTAGGGATAATGAACACTGAAGCTTTCTTT; CDR3aa: CASSAPLGIMNTEAFF
j_gene: TRBJ1-3; v_gene: TRBV5-6; d_gene: TRBD1; abundance: .; CDR3nt: TGTGCCAGCAGCCCCCAGGGGGGTCGGTCTGGAAACACCATATATTTT; CDR3aa: CASSPQGGRSGNTIYF
j_gene: TRBJ2-1; v_gene: TRBV2; d_gene: TRBD2; abundance: few; CDR3nt: TGTGCCAGCAGTGAAAGGGAGGCGGGCGGGAGAAGGTCCCGCTCCTACAATGAGCAGTTCTTC; CDR3aa: CASSEREAGGRRSRSYNEQFF
j_gene: TRBJ1-2; v_gene: TRBV19; d_gene: TRBD1; abundance: .; CDR3nt: TGTGCCAGTAGTATGGGGACAGGTAATGGCTACACCTTC; CDR3aa: CASSMGTGNGYTF
j_gene: TRBJ2-7; v_gene: TRBV11-2; d_gene: .; abundance: .; CDR3nt: TGTGCCAGCAGCTTAGCCGGCGTAAGGGGGGGCCGGGGCTACGAGCAGTACTTC; CDR3aa: CASSLAGVRGGRGYEQYF
j_gene: TRBJ2-7; v_gene: TRBV7-9; d_gene: .; abundance: .; CDR3nt: TGTGCCAGCAGCTTAGGGGTGGAGCCCTACGAGCAGTACTTC; CDR3aa: CASSLGVEPYEQYF
j_gene: TRBJ2-7; v_gene: TRBV19; d_gene: .; abundance: .; CDR3nt: TGTGCCAGTAGTCTAGACAGGACATCGGGGCAGTACTTC; CDR3aa: CASSLDRTSGQYF
j_gene: TRBJ1-1; v_gene: TRBV4-1; d_gene: .; abundance: .; CDR3nt: TGCGCCAGCAGCCAGAACACTGAAGCTTTCTTT; CDR3aa: CASSQNTEAFF
j_gene: TRBJ2-7; v_gene: TRBV4-1; d_gene: .; abundance: .; CDR3nt: TGCGCCAGCAGCCAAGAAAGGACAGCTTCCTACGAGCAGTACTTC; CDR3aa: CASSQERTASYEQYF
j_gene: TRBJ2-7; v_gene: TRBV6-6; d_gene: .; abundance: .; CDR3nt: TGTGCCAGCCAAGACAGTTCCCTCTCCTACGAGCAGTACTTC; CDR3aa: CASQDSSLSYEQYF
j_gene: TRBJ2-7; v_gene: TRBV4-2; d_gene: TRBD2; abundance: .; CDR3nt: TGTGCCAGCAGCCAAGACGGGGGAGGTAGCGGGAGTTACGAGCAGTACTTC; CDR3aa: CASSQDGGGSGSYEQYF
j_gene: TRBJ1-5; v_gene: TRBV19; d_gene: .; abundance: .; CDR3nt: TGTGCCAGTAGTACACAAGGGCCGGGTCAGCCCCAGCATTTT; CDR3aa: CASSTQGPGQPQHF
j_gene: TRBJ1-1; v_gene: TRBV7-9; d_gene: .; abundance: .; CDR3nt: TGTGCCAGCAGCTTAGTCTCGGGACTTCGTGGCGCTGAAGCTTTCTTT; CDR3aa: CASSLVSGLRGAEAFF
j_gene: TRBJ2-1; v_gene: TRBV20-1; d_gene: .; abundance: .; CDR3nt: TGCAGTGCTAGCGACAACAATGAGCAGTTCTTC; CDR3aa: CSASDNNEQFF
j_gene: TRBJ2-7; v_gene: TRBV5-4; d_gene: TRBD2; abundance: .; CDR3nt: TGTGCCAGCAGCTTCTTAAGCGGGAGCTGGAGCGAGCAGTACTTC; CDR3aa: CASSFLSGSWSEQYF
j_gene: TRBJ1-4; v_gene: TRBV29-1; d_gene: .; abundance: .; CDR3nt: TGCAGCGTCACCGGGTCTGCAACTAATGAAAAACTGTTTTTT; CDR3aa: CSVTGSATNEKLFF
j_gene: TRBJ1-2; v_gene: TRBV29-1; d_gene: .; abundance: few; CDR3nt: TGCAGCGTTGAATTCCCAGGGATGTTTTATGGCTACACCTTC; CDR3aa: CSVEFPGMFYGYTF
j_gene: TRBJ1-1; v_gene: TRBV5-1; d_gene: .; abundance: once; CDR3nt: TGCGCCAGCAGCGTCACGGATAAGACTGAAGCTTTCTTT; CDR3aa: CASSVTDKTEAFF
j_gene: TRBJ2-7; v_gene: TRBV5-5; d_gene: TRBD1; abundance: .; CDR3nt: TGTGCCAGCAGCTTTCCCAGGGACAGGGATTCCTACGAGCAGTACTTC; CDR3aa: CASSFPRDRDSYEQYF
j_gene: TRBJ1-1; v_gene: TRBV5-1; d_gene: TRBD1; abundance: .; CDR3nt: TGCGCCAGCAGCTCCACAAACCCAGGGGGCGCAGTGAACACTGAAGCTTTCTTT; CDR3aa: CASSSTNPGGAVNTEAFF
j_gene: TRBJ1-1; v_gene: TRBV28; d_gene: .; abundance: .; CDR3nt: TGTGCCAGCAGTTTACTCGGGGGGAACACTGAAGCTTTCTTT; CDR3aa: CASSLLGGNTEAFF
j_gene: TRBJ1-1; v_gene: TRBV7-8; d_gene: TRBD1; abundance: .; CDR3nt: TGTGCCAGCAGGTTACAGGGGATCAACACTGAAGCTTTCTTT; CDR3aa: CASRLQGINTEAFF
j_gene: TRBJ1-4; v_gene: TRBV9; d_gene: .; abundance: .; CDR3nt: TGTGCCAGCAGCGGAGGGGGGGCAGCTAATGAAAAACTGTTTTTT; CDR3aa: CASSGGGAANEKLFF
j_gene: TRBJ2-7; v_gene: TRBV7-9; d_gene: TRBD1; abundance: .; CDR3nt: TGTGCCAGCAGCTTAGCCTCTGGGAGGGGACAGGGCGGCGAGCAGTACTTC; CDR3aa: CASSLASGRGQGGEQYF
j_gene: TRBJ1-3; v_gene: TRBV2; d_gene: .; abundance: .; CDR3nt: TGTGCCACGACAGGTTTCTCTGGAAACACCATATATTTT; CDR3aa: CATTGFSGNTIYF
j_gene: TRBJ1-5; v_gene: TRBV6-6; d_gene: .; abundance: .; CDR3nt: TGTGCCAGCAGCTATAGTAATAGCAATCAGCCCCAGCATTTT; CDR3aa: CASSYSNSNQPQHF
j_gene: TRBJ1-5; v_gene: TRBV28; d_gene: TRBD1; abundance: once; CDR3nt: TGTGCCAGCAGTGCGACAGGGTCCTATCAGCCCCAGCATTTT; CDR3aa: CASSATGSYQPQHF
j_gene: TRBJ2-7; v_gene: TRBV2; d_gene: .; abundance: few; CDR3nt: TGTGCCAGCAGCCGGGGTGCTCGCGAGCAGTACTTC; CDR3aa: CASSRGAREQYF
j_gene: TRBJ1-1; v_gene: TRBV2; d_gene: .; abundance: few; CDR3nt: TGTGCCAGCAGTGAAGCGCGCGGGGTGGCTGAAGCTTTCTTT; CDR3aa: CASSEARGVAEAFF
j_gene: TRBJ1-1; v_gene: TRBV7-2; d_gene: .; abundance: .; CDR3nt: TGTGCCAGCAGCTTACACGCTGAAGCTTTCTTT; CDR3aa: CASSLHAEAFF
j_gene: TRBJ2-7; v_gene: TRBV7-6; d_gene: .; abundance: .; CDR3nt: TGTGCCAGCAGCTTAATCGTGGGACTTACCAACGAGCAGTACTTC; CDR3aa: CASSLIVGLTNEQYF
j_gene: TRBJ1-3; v_gene: TRBV5-4; d_gene: .; abundance: .; CDR3nt: TGTGCCAGCGGATTGGGGGGGGCTTCTGGAAACACCATATATTTT; CDR3aa: CASGLGGASGNTIYF
j_gene: TRBJ1-3; v_gene: TRBV7-6; d_gene: .; abundance: .; CDR3nt: TGTGCCAGCAGCCACGCCAATCAGGGGTTTGGAAACACCATATATTTT; CDR3aa: CASSHANQGFGNTIYF
j_gene: TRBJ2-1; v_gene: TRBV29-1; d_gene: TRBD2; abundance: once; CDR3nt: TGCAGCGTTGAGCGGGAGTTTTTTTACAATGAGCAGTTCTTC; CDR3aa: CSVEREFFYNEQFF
j_gene: TRBJ1-1; v_gene: TRBV18; d_gene: TRBD1; abundance: .; CDR3nt: TGTGCCAGCTCACAGGGACAGACTGAAGCTTTCTTT; CDR3aa: CASSQGQTEAFF
j_gene: TRBJ1-1; v_gene: TRBV18; d_gene: .; abundance: .; CDR3nt: TGTGCCAGCTCACCCCTGGTAGCCATGAACACTGAAGCTTTCTTT; CDR3aa: CASSPLVAMNTEAFF
j_gene: TRBJ1-2; v_gene: TRBV28; d_gene: .; abundance: .; CDR3nt: TGTGCCAGCAGTTTGGGCAGTTTTGGCTACACCTTC; CDR3aa: CASSLGSFGYTF
j_gene: TRBJ2-7; v_gene: TRBV6-6; d_gene: .; abundance: .; CDR3nt: TGTGCCAGCAGTTACCCAGGAAACTACGAGCAGTACTTC; CDR3aa: CASSYPGNYEQYF
j_gene: TRBJ1-2; v_gene: TRBV27; d_gene: .; abundance: few; CDR3nt: TGTGCCAGCAGCCCTGACGGTAACTATGGCTACACCTTC; CDR3aa: CASSPDGNYGYTF
j_gene: TRBJ2-7; v_gene: TRBV10-3; d_gene: .; abundance: few; CDR3nt: TGTGCCATCAGCACCGCCTACGAGCAGTACTTC; CDR3aa: CAISTAYEQYF
j_gene: TRBJ1-5; v_gene: TRBV27; d_gene: .; abundance: .; CDR3nt: TGTGCCAGCAGGTTAACAGGGTCTAATCAGCCCCAGCATTTT; CDR3aa: CASRLTGSNQPQHF
j_gene: TRBJ2-7; v_gene: TRBV21-1; d_gene: .; abundance: once; CDR3nt: TGTGCCAGCAGCACCGAAAAAGCCCAGGGCTTGGGGATTTTCTACGAGCAGTACTTC; CDR3aa: CASSTEKAQGLGIFYEQYF
j_gene: TRBJ1-4; v_gene: TRBV2; d_gene: .; abundance: .; CDR3nt: TGTGCCAGCAGCTTAAACAGGATAGGGGGTGAAAAACTGTTTTTT; CDR3aa: CASSLNRIGGEKLFF
j_gene: TRBJ2-7; v_gene: TRBV27; d_gene: .; abundance: few; CDR3nt: TGTGCCAGCAGCCGCCTCGGGGGCTCCTACGAGCAGTACTTC; CDR3aa: CASSRLGGSYEQYF